These 9 T cell receptor beta chains originate from one sample sequenced in a study of blood T cells in healthy people across ages. Through a sample-barcoded 5' primer and a J-beta primer mix, a second PCR was run for roughly 7 to 11 cycles. TCRdb reanalysed the 5' RACE reads using MiXCR and keeps one entry per CDR3 protein. The data show 1.5 million to 2 million distinct CDR3 sequences, around half seen once. Sequenced: blood. All receptors come from a woman between 40 and 50 years old in good health.

V is TRBV6-5 and J is TRBJ2-1, with 12 bases matching TRBD2. Germline CDR1 is MNHEY and CDR2 is SVGAGI. This CDR3 has 15 amino acids. J gave up 9 bases and V 0 bases, and 3 bases lay outside the gene matches. The CDR3, as DNA: TGTGCCAGCAGTTACTCGACTAGCGGGGGCAGTGAGCAGTTCTTC. Its translation is CASSYSTSGGSEQFF.

This clonotype has at least ten counts. V usage is TRBV12-3 or TRBV12-4 and J usage is TRBJ2-7; 8 bases fit TRBD1. The CDR3 is 14 residues long. J was trimmed by 4 bases and V by 2 bases; bases with no gene match: 4. The CDR3 nucleotides are TGTGCCAGCAGTTTAACAGGGGGTCGGTACGAGCAGTACTTC. Its translation is CASSLTGGRYEQYF.

The V gene is TRBV20-1, the J gene TRBJ2-6; 7 nucleotides align to TRBD1. The ends lost 3 bases at V and 0 bases at J; junction bases unmatched: 2. Germline CDR1 reads DFQATT; CDR2 reads SNEGSKA (reference sequence). The length of the CDR3 is 15 residues. In DNA form, the CDR3 reads TGCAGTGCTAGTAGGGGGCGCTCTGGGGCCAACGTCCTGACTTTC. It codes for CSASRGRSGANVLTF.

This chain joins TRBV4-3 and TRBJ1-2; D is ambiguous. Trimming removed 0 bases from V and 4 bases from J, with 9 bases in between. This CDR3 spans 14 amino acids. Germline V lookup: CDR1 LGHNA, CDR2 YSLEER. The CDR3 DNA sequence: TGCGCCAGCAGCCAAGATTGGACCTTCTATGGCTACACCTTC. It specifies CASSQDWTFYGYTF.

This clonotype turned up a few times. The rearrangement uses TRBV11-2 and TRBJ2-5; no clear D gene. The ends were cut back, 0 bases at V and 7 bases at J, with 12 bases in the middle. Germline V CDR1 and CDR2: SGHAT, FQNNGV. This CDR3 is 14 amino acids long. The CDR3 DNA is TGTGCCAGCAGCTTAGATGGCGGACGCGGGACCCAGTACTTC. It encodes CASSLDGGRGTQYF.

This chain connects TRBV20-1 to TRBJ1-2; D gene uncertain. V gave up 3 bases and J gave up 5 bases, with 22 bases separating them. The germline V gene encodes CDR1 DFQATT and CDR2 SNEGSKA (reference sequence). The CDR3 loop spans 16 amino acids. The CDR3 DNA follows: TGCAGTGCTAGTCAAAAGATTCCACAGCCTCTATATGGCTACACCTTC. Translation: CSASQKIPQPLYGYTF.

The genes are TRBV4-1 and TRBJ2-4, with unresolved D. CDR3 size: 16 residues. Germline values: CDR1 MGHRA, CDR2 YSYEKL. Trimming took 5 bases from V and 0 from J, leaving 14 bases between them. CDR3 nucleotides: TGCGCCAGCAGCTCACAACTGGGAATAGCCAAAAACATTCAGTACTTC. Amino acid sequence: CASSSQLGIAKNIQYF.

The chain couples TRBV7-2 to TRBJ2-7, with TRBD2 matching over 8 bases. Trimming took 0 bases from V and 3 from J; bases not matched to a gene: 7. This CDR3 spans 16 amino acids. Germline lookup yields CDR1 SGHTA and CDR2 FQGNSA. CDR3 residues: CASSLAYRGGRYEQYF. The CDR3 nucleotides are TGTGCCAGCAGCTTAGCCTACCGGGGGGGCCGCTACGAGCAGTACTTC. The full variable domain, in which reference TRBV7-2 and TRBJ2-7 provide the parts outside the CDR3, is GAGVSQSPSNKVTEKGKDVELRCDPISGHTALYWYRQSLGQGLEFLIYFQGNSAPDKSGLPSDRFSAERTGGSVSTLTIQRTQQEDSAVYLCASSLAYRGGRYEQYFGPGTRLTVT.

This clonotype was seen more than once but under ten times. The chain employs TRBV7-2 and TRBJ2-3; perhaps TRBD1 as D (8 bases). The length of the CDR3 is 15 residues. Germline CDR1 and CDR2: SGHTA and FQGNSA. V was shortened by 7 bases and J by 3 bases, with 17 bases between the two germline ends. The CDR3 nucleotides are TGTGCCAGCAACCCCACAGGGGGGGGAACAGATACGCAGTATTTT. Its translation is CASNPTGGGTDTQYF. Full variable domain (rest looked up from reference TRBV7-2 and TRBJ2-3): GAGVSQSPSNKVTEKGKDVELRCDPISGHTALYWYRQSLGQGLEFLIYFQGNSAPDKSGLPSDRFSAERTGGSVSTLTIQRTQQEDSAVYLCASNPTGGGTDTQYFGPGTRLTVL.